This T cell receptor (beta chain) emerged from a study of blood T cell repertoires in COVID-19. Study as a whole: Nucleic acid was either cDNA or gDNA, and it came from T cells, B-cell-depleted T cells, or PBMCs.

This clone was detected only a few times. The CDR3 length is 15 residues. V was pared by 3 bases and J by 0 bases, with 11 bases between. CDR1 KGHSY and CDR2 FQNENV come from the germline V gene. TCRdb keeps only in-frame clones here, not all; method: immunoSEQ multiplex PCR. The table includes fewer than 300,000 clones, roughly 92% detected once. The clonotype comes from a woman under 40 with COVID-19, enrolled during active disease. Input material: peripheral blood. This chain joins TRBV16 and TRBJ1-1; D perhaps matches TRBD1 (5 bases). CDR3 protein: CASSQTTALNTEAFF. CDR3 in DNA: TGTGCCAGCAGCCAGACGACAGCTTTGAACACTGAAGCTTTCTTT.